There are a few counts of the clone carrying this T cell receptor beta chain. Its specificity is not known. Trimming at V came to 3 bases and at J to 4 bases, leaving 8 bases not matched to a gene. Per the germline V gene, CDR1 is SGHDT and CDR2 is YYEEEE. The CDR3 consists of 15 residues. These data belong to a study of T cells after yellow fever vaccination. General observations from the study: Reappearance after the booster was observed for most primary-vaccination clones (around 96% CD4, roughly 90% CD8).

Each CDR3 protein is one row after TCRdb ran MiXCR on the 5' RACE reads. Of about 630,000 distinct CDR3 sequences in the sample, 9% to 15% were seen once. This chain joins TRBV5-6 and TRBJ2-3; 7 nucleotides agree with TRBD2. The source was PBMCs, collected on the day of the yellow fever booster vaccination. This TCR was recovered from a man younger than 45 who received the YFV17D yellow fever vaccine. CDR3 nucleotide sequence: TGTGCCAGCAGCTCAGGGCCGGGGGGTGCAGATACGCAGTATTTT. Translating gives CASSSGPGGADTQYF.